The 2 T cell receptor beta chains in this list originate from one sample, sequenced in a study of shared clonotypes between healthy human individuals. Only in-frame clones appear in the TCRdb table, and some are missing; sequencing was by immunoSEQ multiplex PCR. The table lists some 1.5 million clones, roughly 96% of them singletons, with about 1% in the top ten. The source material was naive CD4+ T cells sorted from blood. As to subset: CD45RA+ positively selected. Source of these receptors: a man younger than 45 in good health.

This rearrangement joins TRBV15 to TRBJ2-2, with TRBD2 matching over 10 bases. The CDR3 is 17 amino acids. Trimming removed 0 bases from V and 4 bases from J; junction bases left unmatched: 5. Germline V gene lookup returns CDR1 LNHNV and CDR2 YYDKDF (reference sequence). The CDR3 reads CATSRDRLAGATGELFF. The CDR3 DNA sequence: TGTGCCACCAGCAGAGATCGGCTAGCGGGAGCCACCGGGGAGCTGTTTTTT.

V gene TRBV5-4 combines with J gene TRBJ2-3; no reliable D call. This CDR3 has 12 amino acids. Germline CDR1 and CDR2: SGHNT and YYREEE (reference sequence). Trimming took 2 bases from V and 6 from J, leaving 7 bases between them. CDR3 region: CASSFLEDTQYF. The CDR3 DNA reads TGTGCCAGCAGCTTTTTGGAGGATACGCAGTATTTT.